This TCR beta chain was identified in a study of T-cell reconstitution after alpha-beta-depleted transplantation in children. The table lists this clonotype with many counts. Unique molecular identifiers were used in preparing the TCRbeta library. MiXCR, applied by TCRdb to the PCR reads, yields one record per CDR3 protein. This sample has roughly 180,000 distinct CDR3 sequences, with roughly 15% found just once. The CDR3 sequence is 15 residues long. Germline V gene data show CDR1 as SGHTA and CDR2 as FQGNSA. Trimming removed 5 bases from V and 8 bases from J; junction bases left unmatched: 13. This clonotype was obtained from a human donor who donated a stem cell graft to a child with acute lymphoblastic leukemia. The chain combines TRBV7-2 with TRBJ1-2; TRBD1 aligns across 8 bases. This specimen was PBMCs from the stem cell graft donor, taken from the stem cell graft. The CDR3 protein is CASSLQTMTGEGYTF. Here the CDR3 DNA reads TGTGCCAGCAGCCTCCAGACAATGACAGGGGAAGGCTACACCTTC.